This TCR beta chain was observed in a study of cytomegalovirus exposure and HLA in healthy donors. Study overall: In an early release, HLA-typed donors contributed 75 million to 85 million unique TCR sequences.

Primers included in the PCR were 60 Vbeta and 13 Jbeta primers. TCRdb's table, derived via immunoSEQ multiplex PCR, lists solely in-frame clones and lacks some. The sample has more than 100,000 clones; over 70% are singletons. General study points: Reportedly, a later analysis found an Asian-associated ancestry cluster had fewer N-insertions than the roughly 700-donor mean. Listed as cytomegalovirus-associated were 150 or so TCR beta chains.

This CDR3 has 17 amino acids. Germline assignment: CDR1 SGHDT and CDR2 YYEEEE. V gave up 1 base and J gave up 5 bases, with 18 bases separating them. Worth noting for this clone: The target antigen is unknown.

The sequence came from a female donor in good health and CMV-seropositive. This chain uses TRBV5-6 with TRBJ2-2; D might be TRBD1 (6 bases). Sequenced: PBMCs. The CDR3 DNA reads as TGTGCCAGCAGCTTGAAAGGGCTAGGACAGCGGACCGGGGAGCTGTTTTTT. This encodes CASSLKGLGQRTGELFF. The complete variable domain, with remaining parts taken from reference TRBV5-6 and TRBJ2-2, reads DAGVTQSPTHLIKTRGQQVTLRCSPKSGHDTVSWYQQALGQGPQFIFQYYEEEERQRGNFPDRFSGHQFPNYSSELNVNALLLGDSALYLCASSLKGLGQRTGELFFGEGSRLTVL.